These 21 T cell receptor beta chains were sequenced from one sample in a study of molecular identifiers for immune sequencing clone quantification. TCRdb itself ran the PCR reads through MiXCR, one entry per CDR3 protein. Counted here are roughly 630,000 distinct CDR3 sequences, 25% occurring once; the ten biggest clones make up approximately 0.75%. The source material was naive CD8+ T cells from blood, with Jurkat cell RNA spiked in. Subset reported: FACS-sorted CD8+CD4-CCR7+CD45RA+ naive T cells. All receptors come from a human donor in good health. Some libraries in this study had Jurkat cell RNA spiked in.

The CDR3 DNA sequence: TGTGCCAGCAGCTTAAATCCCCGGTGGGTAGCGGGAGGCACCGGGGAGCTGTTTTTT. Its translation: CASSLNPRWVAGGTGELFF. V usage is TRBV7-3 and J usage is TRBJ2-2; 10 nucleotides align to TRBD2. CDR1 and CDR2 (germline): SGHTA, FQGTGA. V was clipped by 1 base and J by 4 bases; unmatched bases: 12. The CDR3 extends over 19 amino acids.

This clonotype was observed at least ten times. The V gene is TRBV12-3 or TRBV12-4, the J gene TRBJ1-5; D may be TRBD1 (6 bases). This CDR3 is built from 15 residues. V was shortened by 4 bases and J by 2 bases, with 12 bases between the two germline ends. The CDR3 nucleotides read TGTGCCAGCAGTTCGGGGGGCCCTGGCAATCAGCCCCAGCATTTT. Residues: CASSSGGPGNQPQHF.

The gene calls are TRBV18 and TRBJ2-5; D may be TRBD1 (6 bases). The CDR3 covers 16 residues. The germline V and J ends were trimmed by 6 bases and 2 bases, with 19 bases remaining between them. Germline CDR1 and CDR2: KGHSH and LQKENI. Written as DNA, the CDR3 is TGTGCCAGCTCCTCATCCCCCGGGACAAGTCAAGAGACCCAGTACTTC. Its translation: CASSSSPGTSQETQYF.

J is TRBJ1-3 and V is TRBV21-1. TRBV21-1 is marked as a pseudogene. The CDR3 sequence is 16 residues long. The CDR3 here is CASSTLERNSGNTIYF. DNA for the CDR3: TGTGCCAGCAGTACTCTCGAGAGAAACTCTGGAAACACCATATATTTT.

This clonotype was seen a handful of times. The chain joins TRBV20-1 to TRBJ2-1; 15 bases are a match to TRBD2. Germline V CDR1 and CDR2: DFQATT, SNEGSKA (reference sequence). The CDR3 sequence is 18 residues long. The V segment lost 7 bases and the J segment 0 bases; nucleotides outside the gene matches: 10. CDR3 sequence reads: CSVGPGTSGGISYNEQFF. Here the CDR3 DNA reads TGCAGTGTAGGGCCCGGGACTAGCGGGGGGATCTCCTACAATGAGCAGTTCTTC.

Many counts were recorded for this clonotype. The J gene is TRBJ1-1, the V gene TRBV6-1; D is undetermined. CDR1 and CDR2 from the germline V gene are MNHNS and SASEGT. The CDR3 has 14 residues. The V gene lost 8 bases and the J gene lost 0 bases, with 13 bases spanning the gap. The CDR3 protein is CASPVGDMNTEAFF. CDR3 bases: TGTGCCAGCCCAGTTGGGGATATGAACACTGAAGCTTTCTTT.

On this clonotype: This may come from a read error, since a much larger clone is one base off. CDR3 sequence (DNA): TGCGCCAGCAAACCAACAGGGGTCTCTTCTCGCACTGAAGCTTTCTTT. It encodes CASKPTGVSSRTEAFF. The gene calls are TRBV4-1 and TRBJ1-1; 7 nucleotides agree with TRBD1. With 7 bases clipped from V and 4 bases from J, the junction kept 15 bases outside the gene matches. Germline lookup yields CDR1 MGHRA and CDR2 YSYEKL. This CDR3 contains 16 residues.

This clonotype has only a few counts. The chain has TRBV12-5 and TRBJ1-2; the D gene is possibly TRBD1 (6 bases). The CDR3 is 15 amino acids. CDR1 and CDR2 (germline): LGHNT, FRNRAP. The ends were cut back, 1 base at V and 5 bases at J, with 14 bases in the middle. The CDR3 region has the DNA TGTGCTAGTGGTTTGGACGGACAGACCCATTATGGCTACACCTTC. Its protein is CASGLDGQTHYGYTF.

The table lists this clonotype with many counts. The V call is TRBV6-2 or TRBV6-3, the J call TRBJ1-1; D is unresolved. V was clipped by 4 bases and J by 10 bases, with 25 bases between them. In germline, CDR1 is MNHEY, CDR2 SVGEGT. The CDR3 covers 16 residues. The CDR3 region has the DNA TGTGCCAGCAGTTCCACGACGGACTACCCCCCCGAGGGAGCTTTCTTT. Translation gives CASSSTTDYPPEGAFF.

Notes on this clonotype: A much larger clone is a single base away; this may be a read error. V is TRBV14 and J is TRBJ2-5; no definite D call. The CDR3 spans 15 residues. V lost 1 base, J lost 9 bases, and 18 bases lay in between. CDR1 SGHDN and CDR2 FVKESK come from the germline V gene. This CDR3 is CASSQGSHLMEPQYF. CDR3 nucleotides: TGTGCCAGCAGCCAAGGTTCCCATCTTATGGAGCCCCAGTACTTC.

This clonotype was seen many times. The CDR3 DNA reads as TGTGCCAGCAGCTTAGGGCCCTGGGGGGCAGGCTACGAGCAGTACTTC. Its protein is CASSLGPWGAGYEQYF. The genes are TRBV7-2 and TRBJ2-7; tentatively, D is TRBD1 or TRBD2 (6 bases each). CDR1 SGHTA and CDR2 FQGNSA come from the germline V gene. Trimming left V 1 base short and J 3 bases short, with 16 bases between. The CDR3 runs 16 residues.

A word on this clonotype: This may be a read error, as it is one base from a much larger clone. The chain couples TRBV27 to TRBJ2-3; D unclear. The germline gives CDR1 MNHEY, CDR2 SMNVEV (reference sequence). The CDR3 length is 15 residues. The CDR3: CAGSHQQSPEDTQYF. The CDR3 coding sequence is TGTGCCGGCAGCCACCAACAAAGCCCGGAGGATACGCAGTATTTT.

Many counts were recorded for this clonotype. This sequence joins TRBV7-9 and TRBJ2-3; the match to TRBD1 covers 8 bases. Trimming removed 4 bases from V and 3 bases from J; junction bases left unmatched: 6. The CDR3 sequence is 15 residues long. CDR1 and CDR2 (germline): SEHNR, FQNEAQ (reference sequence). The CDR3 region has the DNA TGTGCCAGCAGCTCTAGGACAGGGACTACAGATACGCAGTATTTT. It is translated as CASSSRTGTTDTQYF.

This clonotype was seen a few times. The rearrangement uses TRBV6-5 and TRBJ2-3, with a weak D call TRBD1 (6 bases). Germline CDR1 and CDR2: MNHEY and SVGAGI. The V and J ends lost 0 bases and 5 bases respectively, with 18 bases between them. The length of the CDR3 is 17 residues. In nucleotides, the CDR3 is TGTGCCAGCAGTTACTCTTTTGGGACACTTGGTATAGATACGCAGTATTTT. Protein sequence: CASSYSFGTLGIDTQYF.

Ten or more counts support this clonotype. The chain joins TRBV7-9 to TRBJ2-7; D possibly corresponds to TRBD1 (5 bases). Trimming removed 6 bases from V and 6 bases from J, with 12 bases in between. In germline, CDR1 is SEHNR, CDR2 FQNEAQ (reference sequence). The CDR3 is 12 amino acids. The chain's CDR3 is CASRDTRREQYF. The CDR3 nucleotides are TGTGCCAGCAGGGACACCCGTCGCGAGCAGTACTTC.

This clonotype was counted once. A much larger clonotype is one base distant, so this may be a read error. The gene calls are TRBV5-1 and TRBJ2-3; D tentatively reads TRBD1 or TRBD2 (5 bases each). Germline CDR1 reads SGHRS; CDR2 reads YFSETQ. Trimming removed 6 bases at V and 4 bases at J, with 30 bases between. The CDR3 loop spans 19 amino acids. In DNA, the CDR3 is TGCGCCAGCAACCCCGGGACGTCCATCTACCTGGGTGGCGCAGATACGCAGTATTTT. Translation gives CASNPGTSIYLGGADTQYF. The variable domain in full, with the rest retrieved from reference TRBV5-1 and TRBJ2-3, is KAGVTQTPRYLIKTRGQQVTLSCSPISGHRSVSWYQQTPGQGLQFLFEYFSETQRNKGNFPGRFSGRQFSNSRSEMNVSTLELGDSALYLCASNPGTSIYLGGADTQYFGPGTRLTVL.

The gene calls are TRBV7-3 and TRBJ2-1; 8 nucleotides agree with TRBD1. The junction had 5 bases not matched to a gene; V was cut back by 5 bases and J by 8 bases. The length of the CDR3 is 13 residues. Germline V CDR1 and CDR2: SGHTA, FQGTGA. CDR3 DNA sequence: TGTGCCAGCAGCGTCACAGGGGGTGATGAGCAGTTCTTC. Translating it yields CASSVTGGDEQFF.

On this clonotype: A much more abundant neighbour one base away suggests this may be a read error. This sequence joins TRBV7-6 and TRBJ2-3; 8 positions agree with TRBD2. The V segment lost 3 bases and the J segment 2 bases; nucleotides outside the gene matches: 1. From germline, CDR1 is SGHVS and CDR2 FNYEAQ. The CDR3 has 14 amino acids. CDR3 nucleotide sequence: TGTGCCAGCAGCTTTAGCGGGACCACAGATACGCAGTATTTT. It specifies CASSFSGTTDTQYF.

This clonotype was observed at least ten times. V usage is TRBV29-1 and J usage is TRBJ1-2, with 9 bases that match TRBD1. CDR1 SQVTM and CDR2 ANQGSEA come from the germline V gene. V gave up 3 bases and J gave up 4 bases; unmatched junction bases: 6. This CDR3 is built from 14 residues. CDR3 sequence: CSVDRDRVSYGYTF. DNA of the CDR3: TGCAGCGTTGACCGGGACAGGGTGAGCTATGGCTACACCTTC.

To note about this clonotype: One base away lies a much larger clone, so this may be a sequencing read error. The gene calls are TRBV27 and TRBJ2-7; no definite D call. Germline assignment: CDR1 MNHEY and CDR2 SMNVEV (reference sequence). The CDR3 totals 13 residues. Between the trimmed V and J ends, which lost 5 bases and 4 bases, there was a span of 12 bases. The chain's CDR3 is CASSREVQYEQYF. CDR3 DNA sequence: TGTGCCAGCAGTCGAGAGGTACAGTACGAGCAGTACTTC.

About this clonotype itself: The junction departs from the called germline gene at one end, perhaps through a read error. The chain carries TRBV7-9 and TRBJ2-7; no firm D call. Per the germline V gene, CDR1 is SEHNR and CDR2 is FQNEAQ (reference sequence). This CDR3 is 12 amino acids long. The DNA of the CDR3 is TGTGCCAGCAGAGAGATTTCCTACGAGCAGTGCTTC. This translates into CASREISYEQCF. Full variable domain (rest looked up from reference TRBV7-9 and TRBJ2-7): DTGVSQNPRHKITKRGQNVTFRCDPISEHNRLYWYRQTLGQGPEFLTYFQNEAQLEKSRLLSDRFSAERPKGSFSTLEIQRTEQGDSAMYLCASREISYEQCFGPGTRLTVT.